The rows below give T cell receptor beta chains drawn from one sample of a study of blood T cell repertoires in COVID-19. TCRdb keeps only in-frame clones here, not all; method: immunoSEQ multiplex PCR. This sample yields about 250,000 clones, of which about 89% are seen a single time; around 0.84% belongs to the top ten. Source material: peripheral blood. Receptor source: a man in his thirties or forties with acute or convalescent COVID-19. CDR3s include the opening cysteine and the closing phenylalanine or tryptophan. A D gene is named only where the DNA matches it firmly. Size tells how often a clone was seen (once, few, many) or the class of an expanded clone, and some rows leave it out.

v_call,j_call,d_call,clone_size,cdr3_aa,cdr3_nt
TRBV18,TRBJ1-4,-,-,CASSPLTAGSTNEKLFF,TGTGCCAGCTCACCGCTGACAGCAGGATCAACTAATGAAAAACTGTTTTTT
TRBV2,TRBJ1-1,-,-,CASSEVEWKRGTEAFF,TGTGCCAGCAGTGAAGTTGAGTGGAAGCGAGGCACTGAAGCTTTCTTT
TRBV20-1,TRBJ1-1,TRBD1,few,CSASTDRGTEAFF,TGCAGTGCTAGTACAGACAGGGGCACTGAAGCTTTCTTT
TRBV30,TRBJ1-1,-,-,CAWSGQGPVKAFF,TGTGCCTGGAGTGGGCAGGGGCCCGTGAAGGCTTTCTTT
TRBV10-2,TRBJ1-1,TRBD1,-,CASSESGQGRRSEAFF,TGCGCCAGCAGTGAGTCGGGACAGGGTCGGCGCTCTGAAGCTTTCTTT
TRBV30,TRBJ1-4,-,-,CAVTRQFNEKLFF,TGTGCTGTTACCCGACAGTTTAATGAAAAACTGTTTTTT
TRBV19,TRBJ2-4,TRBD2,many,CASSPGRTSGRRAKNIQYF,TGTGCCAGTAGTCCGGGAAGGACTAGCGGGAGGAGAGCCAAAAACATTCAGTACTTC
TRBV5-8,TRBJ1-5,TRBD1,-,CAIKDRVRGQPQHF,TGTGCCATCAAAGACAGGGTGAGGGGTCAGCCCCAGCATTTT
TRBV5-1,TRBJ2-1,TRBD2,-,CASSTMIGGTSDEQFF,TGCGCCAGCAGCACAATGATCGGCGGGACTAGCGATGAGCAGTTCTTC
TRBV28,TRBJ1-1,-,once,CASSPTLWGPEAFF,TGTGCCAGCAGTCCTACATTGTGGGGGCCTGAAGCTTTCTTT
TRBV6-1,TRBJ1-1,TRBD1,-,CASSETRQGSTEAFF,TGTGCCAGCAGTGAAACGAGACAGGGAAGCACTGAAGCTTTCTTT
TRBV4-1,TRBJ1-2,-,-,CASSQVGSKGYTF,TGCGCCAGCAGCCAAGTAGGGAGTAAGGGCTACACCTTC
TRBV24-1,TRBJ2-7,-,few,CATSDSNEQYF,TGTGCCACCAGTGATTCAAACGAGCAGTACTTC
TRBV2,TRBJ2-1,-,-,CASPRDLMEEQFF,TGTGCCAGCCCCAGGGATTTGATGGAAGAGCAGTTCTTC
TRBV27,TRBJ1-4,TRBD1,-,CASSRDRYTTNEKLFF,TGTGCCAGCAGCCGGGACAGGTATACAACTAATGAAAAACTGTTTTTT
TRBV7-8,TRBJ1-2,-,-,CASSLSSLYGYTF,TGTGCCAGCAGCTTATCGAGTCTCTATGGCTACACCTTC
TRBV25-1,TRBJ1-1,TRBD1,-,CASSDRVGGITEAFF,TGTGCCAGCAGTGATCGAGTAGGGGGCATCACTGAAGCTTTCTTT
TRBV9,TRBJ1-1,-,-,CASSPLEDEAFF,TGTGCCAGCAGCCCCCTCGAGGATGAAGCTTTCTTT
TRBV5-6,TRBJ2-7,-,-,CASSLVRHPIYEQYF,TGTGCCAGCAGCTTGGTGAGGCACCCAATCTACGAGCAGTACTTC
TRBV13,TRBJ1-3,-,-,CASRLTGTLSGNTIYF,TGTGCCAGCAGATTAACCGGGACACTCTCTGGAAACACCATATATTTT
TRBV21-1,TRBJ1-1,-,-,CASTRVSGQGAAGWNTEAFF,TGTGCCAGCACCCGAGTCTCGGGACAGGGGGCGGCAGGGTGGAACACTGAAGCTTTCTTT
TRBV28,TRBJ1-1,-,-,CASSLYRLEGKTEAFF,TGTGCCAGCAGTTTATACAGGCTGGAAGGAAAAACTGAAGCTTTCTTT
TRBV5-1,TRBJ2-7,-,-,CASSGGWGPLSYEQYF,TGCGCCAGCAGCGGGGGTTGGGGGCCACTCTCCTACGAGCAGTACTTC
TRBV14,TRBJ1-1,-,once,CASSQDVQPNTEAFF,TGTGCCAGCAGCCAAGATGTACAGCCAAACACTGAAGCTTTCTTT
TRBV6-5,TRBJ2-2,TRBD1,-,CASRAARGGSGELFF,TGTGCCAGCAGGGCAGCTAGAGGGGGCTCCGGGGAGCTGTTTTTT
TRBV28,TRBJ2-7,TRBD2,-,CASSVSGSGAYEQYF,TGTGCCAGCAGTGTGAGTGGTAGCGGGGCCTACGAGCAGTACTTC
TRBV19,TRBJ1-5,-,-,CASSLDSTNQPQHF,TGTGCCAGTAGCCTGGACAGTACTAATCAGCCCCAGCATTTT
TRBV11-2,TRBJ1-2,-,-,CASSPDFNYGYTF,TGTGCCAGCAGCCCTGACTTTAACTATGGCTACACCTTC
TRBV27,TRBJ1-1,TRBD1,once,CASSNRDRGSEAFF,TGTGCCAGCAGTAACCGGGACAGGGGATCTGAAGCTTTCTTT
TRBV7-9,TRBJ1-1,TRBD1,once,CASSARQGLAFF,TGTGCCAGCAGCGCAAGACAGGGTCTTGCTTTCTTT
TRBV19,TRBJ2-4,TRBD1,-,CASSPDRGGNNIQYF,TGTGCCAGTAGTCCGGACAGGGGGGGAAATAACATTCAGTACTTC
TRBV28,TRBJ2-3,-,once,CASEGGPTDTQYF,TGTGCCAGCGAGGGGGGGCCCACAGATACGCAGTATTTT
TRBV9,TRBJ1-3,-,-,CASSVAGQGTGNTIYF,TGTGCCAGCAGCGTAGCGGGGCAGGGGACAGGAAACACCATATATTTT
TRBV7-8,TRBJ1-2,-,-,CASSSRVGGASNYGYTF,TGTGCCAGCAGCTCCCGGGTGGGGGGAGCTTCTAACTATGGCTACACCTTC
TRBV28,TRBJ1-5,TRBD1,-,CASSSRDRSYSNQPQHF,TGTGCCAGCAGTTCCCGGGACAGATCTTATAGCAATCAGCCCCAGCATTTT
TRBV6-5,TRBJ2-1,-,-,CASSYSRRDEQFF,TGTGCCAGCAGTTACTCGAGGCGGGATGAGCAGTTCTTC
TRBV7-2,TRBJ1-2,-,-,CASSQDSIRGGMGGYTF,TGTGCCAGCAGCCAGGACTCTATTCGGGGGGGAATGGGTGGCTACACCTTC
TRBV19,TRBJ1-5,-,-,CASSASGTRQPQHF,TGTGCCAGTAGTGCGTCAGGGACACGCCAGCCCCAGCATTTT
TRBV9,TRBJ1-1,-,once,CASSVQGRMNTEAFF,TGTGCCAGCAGCGTACAGGGCAGAATGAACACTGAAGCTTTCTTT
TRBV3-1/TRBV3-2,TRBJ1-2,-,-,CASSHPGGRYGYTF,TGTGCCAGCAGCCATCCGGGAGGACGATATGGCTACACCTTC
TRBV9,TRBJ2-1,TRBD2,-,CASSVSSGGYSYNEQFF,TGTGCCAGCAGCGTGTCTAGCGGGGGTTACTCCTACAATGAGCAGTTCTTC
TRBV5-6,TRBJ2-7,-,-,CASSLWAYSSYEQYF,TGTGCCAGCAGCTTGTGGGCTTACAGCTCCTACGAGCAGTACTTC
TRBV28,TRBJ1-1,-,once,CASRYPGGSNTEAFF,TGTGCCAGCAGGTACCCGGGAGGGTCGAACACTGAAGCTTTCTTT
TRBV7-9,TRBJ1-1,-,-,CASSSLAEAFF,TGTGCCAGCAGCTCTCTTGCGGAAGCTTTCTTT
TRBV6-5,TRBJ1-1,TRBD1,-,CASTGAAIRTEAFF,TGTGCCAGTACAGGGGCGGCCATTCGCACTGAAGCTTTCTTT
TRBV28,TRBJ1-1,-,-,CASSSQPNTEAFF,TGTGCCAGCAGCTCACAGCCGAACACTGAAGCTTTCTTT
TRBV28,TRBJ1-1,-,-,CASRGEGERNTEAFF,TGTGCCAGCAGAGGTGAGGGGGAGAGGAACACTGAAGCTTTCTTT